This TCR beta chain originates from a study of PD-L1 blockade in urothelial cancer. Study at large: At some point between 2012 and 2014, patients got going on atezolizumab, taking 1,200 mg intravenously every 3 weeks. Blood was tested 3 weeks (second dose) and 6 weeks into treatment.

The CDR3 totals 14 residues. Looked up from germline, CDR1 is MGHDK and CDR2 is SYGVNS. The germline V and J ends were trimmed by 8 bases and 4 bases, with 17 bases remaining between them. Repertoires were generated with immunoSEQ multiplex PCR, while TCRdb's copy carries only in-frame clones and drops some. The sample shows tens of thousands of clones, 70% to 85% of them seen only once. This receptor was identified in a man in his 70s with urothelial cancer. This chain connects TRBV25-1 to TRBJ2-5, with D perhaps TRBD1 (6 bases). Here the sequenced sample was PBMCs, taken around atezolizumab (anti-PD-L1) treatment. CDR3 in DNA: TGTGCCAGCTCGGCCAGGGGTCAGAGAGAGACCCAGTACTTC. Translation gives CASSARGQRETQYF.